This T cell receptor (beta chain) was recorded in a study of T-cell reconstitution after alpha-beta-depleted transplantation in children. This clonotype was detected ten times or more. Its target is not known. The authors prepared the TCRbeta library with unique molecular identifiers. One entry per CDR3 protein results from TCRdb running MiXCR on the PCR reads. Seen here are 200,000 to 250,000 distinct CDR3 sequences, approximately 11% observed once, and the top ten hold under 30%. Findings of the study overall: Where some patients showed high TCRbeta diversity at day 60, it came from recipient T cells and thymic progenitors that had survived. The main origin of T-cell counts and diversity one year after transplant was newly produced T cells. After transplant, at about two months, alpha-beta T cells were reportedly derived from several hundred expanded graft clones.

CDR3 length: 14 amino acids. Germline values: CDR1 SGHAT, CDR2 FQNNGV. V lost 6 bases to trimming and J lost 2 bases, with 13 bases between them. The chain carries TRBV11-2 and TRBJ1-1; D gene ambiguous. This TCR was recovered from a child younger than two with acute myeloid leukemia, due to receive a stem cell transplant. This specimen was PBMCs, taken before TCRalphabeta/CD19-depleted stem cell transplant. CDR3 loop: CASRPKHLNTEAFF. In nucleotides, the CDR3 is TGTGCCAGCAGGCCCAAGCATTTAAACACTGAAGCTTTCTTT.